This entry lists 30 T cell receptor beta chains sequenced from one sample in a study of T cell responses to AZD1222 COVID-19 vaccine. Sequencing used immunoSEQ multiplex PCR; TCRdb keeps in-frame clones, though not all of them. The table has fewer than 200,000 clones, over 80% seen once. Material: peripheral blood, obtained on day 0 of AZD1222 vaccination. These receptor sequences come from an adult in good health.

The chain links TRBV5-1 to TRBJ1-3; no clear D. In germline, CDR1 is SGHRS, CDR2 YFSETQ. This CDR3 region has 17 residues. V was pared by 4 bases and J by 4 bases, with 21 bases between. The CDR3 reads CASSPTLIGPAGNTIYF. DNA of the CDR3: TGCGCCAGCAGCCCTACCCTCATAGGGCCCGCAGGAAACACCATATATTTT.

Remarks on this clone: Other DNA sequences in the same sample also yield this CDR3. J is TRBJ1-1 and V is TRBV20-1; no reliable D call. CDR1 and CDR2 from the germline V gene are DFQATT and SNEGSKA (reference sequence). The CDR3 loop spans 12 amino acids. Trimming shortened V by 3 bases and J by 1 base, and 6 bases separated the two germline ends. CDR3 DNA sequence: TGCAGTGCTAGTAGAGGGAACACTGAAGCTTTCTTT. Residues: CSASRGNTEAFF.

This clone appeared a few times. This rearrangement joins TRBV11-2 to TRBJ2-2; D is uncertain. In germline, CDR1 is SGHAT, CDR2 FQNNGV. The CDR3 spans 14 residues. V lost 2 bases and J lost 8, with 12 bases in between. CDR3 coding DNA: TGTGCCAGCAGCTTAATCTTTGAACAGGGGGAGCTGTTTTTT. Translation gives CASSLIFEQGELFF.

This rearrangement joins TRBV6-2 or TRBV6-3 to TRBJ2-5; the match to TRBD1 covers 8 bases. The CDR3 runs to 15 residues. In germline, CDR1 is MNHEY, CDR2 SVGEGT. V gave up 6 bases and J gave up 7 bases; unmatched junction bases: 13. The CDR3 loop reads CASSPSAQGALTQYF. CDR3 in DNA: TGTGCCAGCAGCCCTTCAGCCCAGGGGGCGCTGACCCAGTACTTC.

V usage is TRBV27 and J usage is TRBJ2-1; 7 bases fit TRBD2. The germline CDR1 and CDR2 sequences are MNHEY and SMNVEV (reference sequence). Unmatched junction bases numbered 9, after V lost 3 bases and J lost 7 bases. The CDR3 extends over 15 amino acids. The CDR3 sequence is CASSLAGLGKNEQFF. CDR3 coding DNA: TGTGCCAGCAGTTTGGCCGGACTAGGGAAGAATGAGCAGTTCTTC.

About this clone itself: Other DNA sequences in this specimen translate into the identical CDR3. The V gene is TRBV7-2, the J gene TRBJ2-7; TRBD2 matches 11 bases. The CDR3 covers 15 residues. Trimming removed 5 bases from V and 1 base from J; junction bases left unmatched: 4. Per the germline V gene, CDR1 is SGHTA and CDR2 is FQGNSA. This CDR3 is CASSLTSGSSYEQYF. DNA of the CDR3: TGTGCCAGCAGCCTCACTAGCGGGAGTTCCTACGAGCAGTACTTC.

The V call is TRBV28, the J call TRBJ2-3; D is ambiguous. The CDR3 has 17 amino acids. Germline loops: CDR1 MDHEN, CDR2 SYDVKM. Trimming shortened V by 6 bases and J by 4 bases, and 23 bases separated the two germline ends. CDR3 loop: CASRRRVGGLYADTQYF. In DNA form, the CDR3 reads TGTGCCAGCAGGAGAAGGGTGGGCGGTCTGTATGCAGATACGCAGTATTTT.

This rearrangement joins TRBV5-1 to TRBJ2-3; 14 bases map to TRBD2. The CDR3 extends over 18 amino acids. Trimming took 2 bases from V and 5 from J; bases not matched to a gene: 10. Germline loops: CDR1 SGHRS, CDR2 YFSETQ. CDR3 sequence: CASSLLGLAGESGDTQYF. CDR3 coding DNA: TGCGCCAGCAGCTTATTGGGACTAGCGGGAGAGAGTGGAGATACGCAGTATTTT.

This chain joins TRBV5-8 and TRBJ1-1; D call uncertain. CDR3 size: 14 residues. Germline lookup yields CDR1 SGHTS and CDR2 YDEGEE. The V end was cut by 0 bases, the J end by 0 bases, with 6 bases between. For the CDR3, the DNA is TGTGCCAGCAGCTTGGGCCAGATGAACACTGAAGCTTTCTTT. This translates into CASSLGQMNTEAFF.

This clone occurred a few times. The V call is TRBV2, the J call TRBJ1-5; a weak D match, TRBD1 (5 bases). This CDR3 is built from 15 residues. V lost 2 bases and J lost 4, with 12 bases in between. Looked up from germline, CDR1 is SNHLY and CDR2 is FYNNEI. In DNA, the CDR3 is TGTGCCAGCAGTGAAAGGGCAGGGTATAATCAGCCCCAGCATTTT. This gives the protein CASSERAGYNQPQHF.

The chain couples TRBV5-4 to TRBJ2-3, with 7 bases matching TRBD1. There are 15 residues in the CDR3. Trimming removed 3 bases from V and 2 bases from J; junction bases left unmatched: 6. Germline V gene data show CDR1 as SGHNT and CDR2 as YYREEE (reference sequence). CDR3 sequence reads: CASSYRDSYTDTQYF. The CDR3 DNA is TGTGCCAGCAGCTACCGGGACAGCTACACAGATACGCAGTATTTT.

The rearrangement links TRBV6-5 to TRBJ2-7; TRBD1 aligns across 9 bases. The CDR3 covers 15 residues. J gave up 3 bases and V 0 bases, and 3 bases lay outside the gene matches. The germline gives CDR1 MNHEY, CDR2 SVGAGI. The CDR3 region has the DNA TGTGCCAGCAGTTACTCATCGGACAGGGGCTACGAGCAGTACTTC. This encodes CASSYSSDRGYEQYF.

This clone has just a few counts. As DNA, the CDR3 is TGCAGTGCTAGTTCTGGGCGGGACGTCGGGGAGCAGTACTTC. Its protein is CSASSGRDVGEQYF. This chain links TRBV20-1 with TRBJ2-7, with D possibly TRBD2 on 6 matching bases. The CDR3 spans 14 residues. CDR1 is DFQATT and CDR2 is SNEGSKA in the germline V gene (reference sequence). V lost 3 bases and J 7 bases, leaving 19 bases between the germline ends.

V gene TRBV11-3 combines with J gene TRBJ1-2; the D gene is possibly TRBD1 (5 bases). Germline CDR1 SGHNT, CDR2 YENEEA. The CDR3 is 14 amino acids. Trimming removed 10 bases from V and 4 bases from J, with 19 bases in between. CDR3 nucleotide sequence: TGTGCCACCGCCTGTACAGGACCTTTCTATGGCTACACCTTC. Encoded protein: CATACTGPFYGYTF.

The chain links TRBV5-1 to TRBJ2-3; TRBD2 matches at 12 bases. Germline trimming cut 6 bases from V and 3 bases from J; bases unmatched to any gene: 5. The germline V gene has CDR1 SGHRS and CDR2 YFSETQ. The CDR3 contains 15 residues. The CDR3 loop reads CASKRLAGDTDTQYF. CDR3 DNA: TGCGCCAGCAAGCGACTAGCGGGGGATACAGATACGCAGTATTTT.

The chain carries TRBV2 and TRBJ2-7; no clear D gene. Germline assignment: CDR1 SNHLY and CDR2 FYNNEI. The germline V and J ends were trimmed by 2 bases and 0 bases, with 5 bases remaining between them. This CDR3 spans 13 amino acids. This CDR3 reads CASSERSSYEQYF. Here the CDR3 DNA reads TGTGCCAGCAGTGAAAGGTCCTCCTACGAGCAGTACTTC. The whole variable domain, filled in from reference TRBV2 and TRBJ2-7, reads EPEVTQTPSHQVTQMGQEVILRCVPISNHLYFYWYRQILGQKVEFLVSFYNNEISEKSEIFDDQFSVERPDGSNFTLKIRSTKLEDSAMYFCASSERSSYEQYFGPGTRLTVT.

The genes are TRBV7-9 and TRBJ1-1, with D perhaps TRBD1 (5 bases). The germline V gene encodes CDR1 SEHNR and CDR2 FQNEAQ (reference sequence). CDR3 length equals 17 residues. Trimming stripped 7 bases from V and 4 bases from J, with 25 bases between. The CDR3 sequence is CASTLQGAGTVGTEAFF. CDR3 sequence (DNA): TGTGCCAGCACCCTTCAAGGGGCGGGGACCGTAGGCACTGAAGCTTTCTTT.

CDR3 nucleotides: TGTGCCAGCCGAGGGACAGGAGGGGGCATAGCCGGGGAGCTGTTTTTT. Protein: CASRGTGGGIAGELFF. This rearrangement joins TRBV7-9 to TRBJ2-2, with 8 bases matching TRBD1. The CDR3 length is 16 residues. J gave up 6 bases and V 8 bases, and 14 bases lay outside the gene matches. Germline V gene data show CDR1 as SEHNR and CDR2 as FQNEAQ (reference sequence).

The chain couples TRBV7-2 to TRBJ2-2, with unresolved D. V was clipped by 5 bases and J by 1 base, with 8 bases between them. The CDR3 covers 14 residues. CDR1 and CDR2 (germline): SGHTA, FQGNSA. The CDR3 nucleotides read TGTGCCAGCAGCCCGTACAGGAACACCGGGGAGCTGTTTTTT. Encoded protein: CASSPYRNTGELFF.

The chain carries TRBV2 and TRBJ2-4; 9 bases fit TRBD1. CDR1 SNHLY and CDR2 FYNNEI come from the germline V gene. The CDR3 has 14 residues. V gave up 5 bases and J gave up 4 bases; unmatched junction bases: 3. CDR3 DNA: TGTGCCAGCAGTTCGGGACAGGGTAAAAACATTCAGTACTTC. This sequence encodes CASSSGQGKNIQYF.

This chain joins TRBV11-2 and TRBJ2-3, with 10 bases identical to TRBD1. Germline loops: CDR1 SGHAT, CDR2 FQNNGV. This CDR3 is 17 amino acids long. Unmatched junction bases numbered 9, after V lost 4 bases and J lost 2 bases. CDR3 DNA sequence: TGTGCCAGCAGCTCCATTCGGGACAGGGGCCCCACAGATACGCAGTATTTT. It yields the protein CASSSIRDRGPTDTQYF.

A single count supports this clone. The chain recombines TRBV5-4 with TRBJ1-2, with D unclear. The length of the CDR3 is 12 residues. V shed 4 bases and J shed 1 base, with 5 bases lying between them. Germline CDR1 SGHNT, CDR2 YYREEE (reference sequence). CDR3 nucleotides: TGTGCCAGCAGCAGTGATAACTATGGCTACACCTTC. Its translation is CASSSDNYGYTF.

The chain carries TRBV28 and TRBJ2-6; a possible D gene is TRBD2 (6 bases). This CDR3 is 16 amino acids long. V lost 6 bases, J lost 2 bases, and 14 bases lay in between. Germline V gene lookup returns CDR1 MDHEN and CDR2 SYDVKM. The CDR3 DNA sequence: TGTGCCAGCAGCTTGCGGGGTGCCCCTGGGGCCAACGTCCTGACTTTC. It specifies CASSLRGAPGANVLTF.

The chain links TRBV10-3 to TRBJ2-5; 7 positions agree with TRBD2. This CDR3 contains 16 residues. Germline CDR1 is ENHRY and CDR2 is SYGVKD. Trimming removed 4 bases from V and 4 bases from J; junction bases left unmatched: 12. CDR3 residues: CAISGGGGEDGETQYF. CDR3 nucleotide sequence: TGTGCCATCAGTGGTGGCGGGGGAGAAGACGGAGAGACCCAGTACTTC.

This chain joins TRBV15 and TRBJ1-5; 9 bases fit TRBD1. Germline V gene lookup returns CDR1 LNHNV and CDR2 YYDKDF (reference sequence). V lost 4 bases and J lost 6; bases outside the gene matches: 7. The CDR3 consists of 15 residues. The CDR3 sequence: CATSKDRGIGQPQHF. CDR3 nucleotide sequence: TGTGCCACCAGCAAGGACAGGGGAATCGGTCAGCCCCAGCATTTT.

This chain links TRBV7-8 with TRBJ1-5; 7 positions match TRBD1. This CDR3 spans 19 amino acids. V shed 5 bases, J shed 1 base, and the junction held 17 bases outside the gene matches. Germline CDR1 is SGHVS and CDR2 is FQNEAQ. This CDR3 is CASSPRGGQGGRSNQPQHF. CDR3 nucleotides: TGTGCCAGCAGCCCCCGCGGTGGGCAGGGGGGAAGGAGCAATCAGCCCCAGCATTTT.

The chain combines TRBV7-8 with TRBJ2-1; 7 positions match TRBD2. V dropped 6 bases and J dropped 6; count of bases not matched to a gene: 11. The germline V gene has CDR1 SGHVS and CDR2 FQNEAQ. The CDR3 extends over 15 amino acids. The CDR3 DNA follows: TGTGCCAGCAGACCCTCGGGGGGTCCAGGCAATGAGCAGTTCTTC. This translates into CASRPSGGPGNEQFF.

This rearrangement joins TRBV5-1 to TRBJ2-5, with TRBD2 matching over 7 bases. V lost 4 bases and J lost 4; bases outside the gene matches: 4. The CDR3 totals 13 residues. CDR1 is SGHRS, CDR2 YFSETQ, per germline. The CDR3, as DNA: TGCGCCAGCAGCCTGCCGGGAGGAGAGACCCAGTACTTC. This sequence encodes CASSLPGGETQYF. Filled out from reference TRBV5-1 and TRBJ2-5, the complete variable domain reads KAGVTQTPRYLIKTRGQQVTLSCSPISGHRSVSWYQQTPGQGLQFLFEYFSETQRNKGNFPGRFSGRQFSNSRSEMNVSTLELGDSALYLCASSLPGGETQYFGPGTRLLVL.

The V gene is TRBV28, the J gene TRBJ2-3, with TRBD2 matching over 8 bases. The CDR3 has 18 amino acids. Trimming removed 4 bases from V and 4 bases from J; junction bases left unmatched: 16. CDR1 MDHEN and CDR2 SYDVKM come from the germline V gene. CDR3 protein: CASSSPRRSGGLPDTQYF. The CDR3 DNA reads TGTGCCAGCAGTTCGCCGCGGAGGAGCGGGGGACTCCCAGATACGCAGTATTTT.

The J gene is TRBJ1-1, the V gene TRBV9, with 7 bases fitting TRBD1. This CDR3 is built from 15 residues. Unmatched junction bases numbered 8, after V lost 4 bases and J lost 2 bases. Germline lookup yields CDR1 SGDLS and CDR2 YYNGEE. The CDR3 DNA reads as TGTGCCAGCAGCTCCGGGACAGTCCGAAACACTGAAGCTTTCTTT. It is translated as CASSSGTVRNTEAFF.